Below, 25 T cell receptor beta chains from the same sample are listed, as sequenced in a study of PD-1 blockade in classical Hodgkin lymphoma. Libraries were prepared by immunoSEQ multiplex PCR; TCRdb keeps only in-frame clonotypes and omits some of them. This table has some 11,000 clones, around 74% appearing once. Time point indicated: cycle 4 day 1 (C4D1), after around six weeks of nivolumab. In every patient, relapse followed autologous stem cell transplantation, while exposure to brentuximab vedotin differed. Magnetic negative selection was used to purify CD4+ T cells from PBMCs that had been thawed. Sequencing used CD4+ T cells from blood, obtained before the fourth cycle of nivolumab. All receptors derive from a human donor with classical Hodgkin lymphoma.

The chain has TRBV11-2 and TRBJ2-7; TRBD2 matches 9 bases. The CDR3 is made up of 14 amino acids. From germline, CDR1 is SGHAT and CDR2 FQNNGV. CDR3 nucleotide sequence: TGTGCTACTGAGGTAGCGGGAGCGGGCTACGAGCAGTACTTC. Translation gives CATEVAGAGYEQYF. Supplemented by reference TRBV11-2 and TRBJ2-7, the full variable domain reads EAGVAQSPRYKIIEKRQSVAFWCNPISGHATLYWYQQILGQGPKLLIQFQNNGVVDDSQLPKDRFSAERLKGVDSTLKIQPAKLEDSAVYLCATEVAGAGYEQYFGPGTRLTVT.

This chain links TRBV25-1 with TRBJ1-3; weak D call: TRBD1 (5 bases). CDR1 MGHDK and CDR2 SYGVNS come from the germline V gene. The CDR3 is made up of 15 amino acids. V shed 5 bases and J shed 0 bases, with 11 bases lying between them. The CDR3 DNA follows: TGTGCCAGCAGTCCGGGACCGAGCTCTGGAAACACCATATATTTT. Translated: CASSPGPSSGNTIYF.

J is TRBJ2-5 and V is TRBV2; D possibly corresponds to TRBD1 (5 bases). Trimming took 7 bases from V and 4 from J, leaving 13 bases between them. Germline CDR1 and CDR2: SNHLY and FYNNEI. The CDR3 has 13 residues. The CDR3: CASTRQRRETQYF. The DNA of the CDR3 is TGTGCCAGCACGAGACAGAGGCGAGAGACCCAGTACTTC.

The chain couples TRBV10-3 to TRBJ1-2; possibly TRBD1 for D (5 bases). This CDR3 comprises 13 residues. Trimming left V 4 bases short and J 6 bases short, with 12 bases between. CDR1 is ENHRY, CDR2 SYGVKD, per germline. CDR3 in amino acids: CAISATAQDGYTF. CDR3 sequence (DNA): TGTGCCATCAGTGCGACAGCCCAGGATGGCTACACCTTC.

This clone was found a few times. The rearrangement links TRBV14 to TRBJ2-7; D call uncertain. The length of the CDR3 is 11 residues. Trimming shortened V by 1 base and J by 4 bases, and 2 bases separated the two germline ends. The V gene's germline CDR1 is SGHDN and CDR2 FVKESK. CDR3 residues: CASSQGYEQYF. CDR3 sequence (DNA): TGTGCCAGCAGCCAAGGGTACGAGCAGTACTTC.

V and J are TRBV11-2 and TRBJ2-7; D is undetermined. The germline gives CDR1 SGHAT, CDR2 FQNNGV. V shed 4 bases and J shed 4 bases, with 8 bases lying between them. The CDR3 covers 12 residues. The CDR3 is CASSSPVYEQYF. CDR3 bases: TGTGCCAGCAGCTCCCCCGTATACGAGCAGTACTTC.

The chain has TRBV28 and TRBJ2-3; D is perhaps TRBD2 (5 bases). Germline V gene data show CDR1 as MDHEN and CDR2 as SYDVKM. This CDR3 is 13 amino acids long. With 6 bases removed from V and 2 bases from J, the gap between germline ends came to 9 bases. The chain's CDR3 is CASRGAATDTQYF. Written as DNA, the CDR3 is TGTGCCAGCAGGGGAGCGGCCACAGATACGCAGTATTTT. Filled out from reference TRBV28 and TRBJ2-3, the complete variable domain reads DVKVTQSSRYLVKRTGEKVFLECVQDMDHENMFWYRQDPGLGLRLIYFSYDVKMKEKGDIPEGYSVSREKKERFSLILESASTNQTSMYLCASRGAATDTQYFGPGTRLTVL.

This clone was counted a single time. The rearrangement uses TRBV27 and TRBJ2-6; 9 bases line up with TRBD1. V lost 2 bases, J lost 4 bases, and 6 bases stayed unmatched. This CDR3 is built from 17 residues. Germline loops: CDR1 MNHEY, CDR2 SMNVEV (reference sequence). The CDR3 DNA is TGTGCCAGCAGTTTACGGGACAGGGTAGACGGGGCCAACGTCCTGACTTTC. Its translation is CASSLRDRVDGANVLTF.

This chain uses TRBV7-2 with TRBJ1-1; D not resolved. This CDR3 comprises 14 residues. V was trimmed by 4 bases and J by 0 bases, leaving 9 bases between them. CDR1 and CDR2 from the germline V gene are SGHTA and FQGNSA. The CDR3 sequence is CASSSRRMNTEAFF. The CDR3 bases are TGTGCCAGCAGCTCCCGACGGATGAACACTGAAGCTTTCTTT.

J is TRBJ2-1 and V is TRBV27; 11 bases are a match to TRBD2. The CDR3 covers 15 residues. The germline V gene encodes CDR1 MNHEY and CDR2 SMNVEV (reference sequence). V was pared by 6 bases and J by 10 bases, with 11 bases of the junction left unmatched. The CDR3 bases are TGTGCCAGCAGCCTCAGACTAGCGGGACCCCGCGAGCAGTTCTTC. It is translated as CASSLRLAGPREQFF.

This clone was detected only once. CDR3 coding DNA: TGTGCCAGCAGCTTTCGATCCTACGAGCAGTACTTC. Its translation: CASSFRSYEQYF. The chain combines TRBV13 with TRBJ2-7; unclear D gene. This CDR3 is built from 12 residues. The ends were cut back, 3 bases at V and 1 base at J, with 4 bases in the middle. Per germline, CDR1 PRHDT and CDR2 FYEKMQ (reference sequence).

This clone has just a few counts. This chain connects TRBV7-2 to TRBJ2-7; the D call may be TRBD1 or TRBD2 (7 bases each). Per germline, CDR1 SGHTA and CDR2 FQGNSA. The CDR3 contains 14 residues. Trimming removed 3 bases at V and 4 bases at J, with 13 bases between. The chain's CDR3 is CASSFREGAYEQYF. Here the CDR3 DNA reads TGTGCCAGCAGCTTTAGGGAGGGGGCTTACGAGCAGTACTTC.

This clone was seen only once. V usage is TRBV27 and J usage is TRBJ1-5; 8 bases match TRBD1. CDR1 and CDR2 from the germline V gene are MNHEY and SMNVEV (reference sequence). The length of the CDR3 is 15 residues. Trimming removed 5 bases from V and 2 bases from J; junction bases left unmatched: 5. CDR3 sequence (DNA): TGTGCCAGCAGTATACAGGGGGGAGGCAATCAGCCCCAGCATTTT. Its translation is CASSIQGGGNQPQHF.

CDR3 coding DNA: TGCAGTGCTAGACCCCGGTACGAGCAGTACTTC. The encoded protein is CSARPRYEQYF. The chain links TRBV20-1 to TRBJ2-7; D is unclear. In germline, CDR1 is DFQATT, CDR2 SNEGSKA (reference sequence). V dropped 2 bases and J dropped 4 bases, with 6 bases sitting between them. The CDR3 has 11 residues.

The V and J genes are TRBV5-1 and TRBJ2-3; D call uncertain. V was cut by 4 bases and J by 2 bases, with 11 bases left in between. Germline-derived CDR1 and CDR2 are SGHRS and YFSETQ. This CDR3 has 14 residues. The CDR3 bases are TGCGCCAGCAGCCCTCCCGACACCACAGATACGCAGTATTTT. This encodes CASSPPDTTDTQYF. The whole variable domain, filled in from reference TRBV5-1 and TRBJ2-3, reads KAGVTQTPRYLIKTRGQQVTLSCSPISGHRSVSWYQQTPGQGLQFLFEYFSETQRNKGNFPGRFSGRQFSNSRSEMNVSTLELGDSALYLCASSPPDTTDTQYFGPGTRLTVL.

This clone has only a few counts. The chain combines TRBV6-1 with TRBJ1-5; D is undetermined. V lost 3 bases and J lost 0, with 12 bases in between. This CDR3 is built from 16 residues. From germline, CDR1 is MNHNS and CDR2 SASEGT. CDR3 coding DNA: TGTGCCAGCAGTGAGGGCAGCCCGATTAGCAATCAGCCCCAGCATTTT. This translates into CASSEGSPISNQPQHF.

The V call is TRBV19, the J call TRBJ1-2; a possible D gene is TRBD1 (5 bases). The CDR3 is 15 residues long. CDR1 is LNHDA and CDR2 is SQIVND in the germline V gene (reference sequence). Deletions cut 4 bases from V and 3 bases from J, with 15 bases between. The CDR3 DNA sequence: TGTGCCAGTAGTAACCTGGGGACGGACCACTATGGCTACACCTTC. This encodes CASSNLGTDHYGYTF. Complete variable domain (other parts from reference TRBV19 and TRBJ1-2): DGGITQSPKYLFRKEGQNVTLSCEQNLNHDAMYWYRQDPGQGLRLIYYSQIVNDFQKGDIAEGYSVSREKKESFPLTVTSAQKNPTAFYLCASSNLGTDHYGYTFGSGTRLTVV.

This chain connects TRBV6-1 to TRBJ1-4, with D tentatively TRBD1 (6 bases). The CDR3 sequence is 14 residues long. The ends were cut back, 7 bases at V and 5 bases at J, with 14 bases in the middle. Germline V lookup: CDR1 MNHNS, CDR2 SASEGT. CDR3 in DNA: TGTGCCAGCAACACAGGGATTCCAAATGAAAAACTGTTTTTT. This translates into CASNTGIPNEKLFF.

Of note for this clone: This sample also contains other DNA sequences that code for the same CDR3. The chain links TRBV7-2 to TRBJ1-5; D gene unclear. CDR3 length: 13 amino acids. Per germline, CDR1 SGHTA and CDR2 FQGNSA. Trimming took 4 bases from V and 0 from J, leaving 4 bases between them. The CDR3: CASSSYSNQPQHF. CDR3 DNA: TGTGCCAGCAGCTCCTATAGCAATCAGCCCCAGCATTTT.

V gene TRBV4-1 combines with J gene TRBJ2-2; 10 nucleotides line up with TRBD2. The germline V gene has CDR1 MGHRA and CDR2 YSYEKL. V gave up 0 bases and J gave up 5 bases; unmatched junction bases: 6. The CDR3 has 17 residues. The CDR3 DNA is TGCGCCAGCAGCCAAGATAGGCTAGCGGGAGAGACCGGGGAGCTGTTTTTT. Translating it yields CASSQDRLAGETGELFF.

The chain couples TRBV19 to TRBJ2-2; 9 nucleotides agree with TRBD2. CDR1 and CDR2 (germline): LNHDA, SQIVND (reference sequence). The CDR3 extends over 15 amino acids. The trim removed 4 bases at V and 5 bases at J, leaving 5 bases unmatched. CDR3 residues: CASSKLAGLTGELFF. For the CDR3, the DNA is TGTGCCAGTAGTAAGCTAGCGGGACTTACCGGGGAGCTGTTTTTT. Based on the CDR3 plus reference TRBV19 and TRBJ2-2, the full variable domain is DGGITQSPKYLFRKEGQNVTLSCEQNLNHDAMYWYRQDPGQGLRLIYYSQIVNDFQKGDIAEGYSVSREKKESFPLTVTSAQKNPTAFYLCASSKLAGLTGELFFGEGSRLTVL.

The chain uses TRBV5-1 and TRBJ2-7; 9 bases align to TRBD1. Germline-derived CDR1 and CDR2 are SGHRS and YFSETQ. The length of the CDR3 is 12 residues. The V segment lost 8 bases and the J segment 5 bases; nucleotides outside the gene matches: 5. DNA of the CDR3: TGCGCCAGGGTGACAGGGGGACACGAGCAGTACTTC. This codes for CARVTGGHEQYF.

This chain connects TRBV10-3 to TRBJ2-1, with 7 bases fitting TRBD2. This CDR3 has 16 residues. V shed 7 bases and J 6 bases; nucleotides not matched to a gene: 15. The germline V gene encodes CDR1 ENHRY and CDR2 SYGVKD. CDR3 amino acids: CAITTRLAGDSNEQFF. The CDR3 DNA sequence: TGTGCCATCACTACCCGGTTGGCGGGAGACTCCAATGAGCAGTTCTTC.

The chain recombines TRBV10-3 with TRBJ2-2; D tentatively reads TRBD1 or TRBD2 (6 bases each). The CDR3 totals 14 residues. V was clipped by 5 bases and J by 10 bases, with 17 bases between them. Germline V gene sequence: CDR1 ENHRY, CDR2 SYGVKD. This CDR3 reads CAISRGQSPVELFF. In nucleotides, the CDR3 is TGTGCCATCAGTCGGGGGCAAAGCCCGGTGGAGCTGTTTTTT.

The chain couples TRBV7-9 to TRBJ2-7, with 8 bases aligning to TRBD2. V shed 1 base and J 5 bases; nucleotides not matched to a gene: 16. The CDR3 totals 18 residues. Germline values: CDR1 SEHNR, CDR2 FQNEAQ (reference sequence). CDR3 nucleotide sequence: TGTGCCAGCAGCTTAGGGCTCGCGGGGGGCGGAGTGGGCCACGAGCAGTACTTC. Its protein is CASSLGLAGGGVGHEQYF.